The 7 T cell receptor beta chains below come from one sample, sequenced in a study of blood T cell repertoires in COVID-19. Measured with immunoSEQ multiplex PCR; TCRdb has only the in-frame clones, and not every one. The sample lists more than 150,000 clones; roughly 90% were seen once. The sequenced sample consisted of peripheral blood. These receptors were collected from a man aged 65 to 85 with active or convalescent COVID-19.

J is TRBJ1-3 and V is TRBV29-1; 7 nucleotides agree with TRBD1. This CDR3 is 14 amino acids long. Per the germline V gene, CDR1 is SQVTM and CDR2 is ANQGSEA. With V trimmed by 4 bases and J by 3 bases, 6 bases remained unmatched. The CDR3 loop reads CSVGGGFGGNTIYF. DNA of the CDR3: TGCAGCGTTGGAGGGGGCTTCGGTGGAAACACCATATATTTT.

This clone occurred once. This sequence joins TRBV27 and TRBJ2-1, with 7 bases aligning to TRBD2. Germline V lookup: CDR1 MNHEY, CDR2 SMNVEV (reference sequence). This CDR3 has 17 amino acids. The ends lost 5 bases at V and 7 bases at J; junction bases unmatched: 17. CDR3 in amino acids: CASSLWAGAPRENEQFF. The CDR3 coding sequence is TGTGCCAGCAGTCTATGGGCGGGAGCTCCTCGTGAGAATGAGCAGTTCTTC.

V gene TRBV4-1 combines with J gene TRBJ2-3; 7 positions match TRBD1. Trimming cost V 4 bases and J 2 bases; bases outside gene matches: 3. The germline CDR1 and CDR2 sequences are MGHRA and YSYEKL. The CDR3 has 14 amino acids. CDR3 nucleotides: TGCGCCAGCAGCCTCGGACAGGACACAGATACGCAGTATTTT. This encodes CASSLGQDTDTQYF.

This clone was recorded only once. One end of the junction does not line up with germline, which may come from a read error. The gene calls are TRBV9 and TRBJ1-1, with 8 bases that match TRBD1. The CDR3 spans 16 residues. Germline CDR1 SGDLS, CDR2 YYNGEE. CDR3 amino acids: CASTPREQGVNAEAFF. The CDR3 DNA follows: TGTGCCAGCACCCCGAGGGAACAGGGGGTGAACGCTGAAGCTTTCTTT.

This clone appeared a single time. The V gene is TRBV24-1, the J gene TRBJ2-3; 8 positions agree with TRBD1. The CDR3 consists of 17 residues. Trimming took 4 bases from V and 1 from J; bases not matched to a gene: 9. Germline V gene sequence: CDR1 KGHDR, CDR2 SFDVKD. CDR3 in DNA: TGTGCCACCAGTGACACCAACAGGGGGGTCCGCACAGATACGCAGTATTTT. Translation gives CATSDTNRGVRTDTQYF.

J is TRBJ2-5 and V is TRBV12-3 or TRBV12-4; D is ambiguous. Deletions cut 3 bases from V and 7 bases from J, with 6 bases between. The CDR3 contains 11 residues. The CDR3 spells CASSFLGTQYF. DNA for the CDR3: TGTGCCAGCAGTTTTCTCGGGACCCAGTACTTC.

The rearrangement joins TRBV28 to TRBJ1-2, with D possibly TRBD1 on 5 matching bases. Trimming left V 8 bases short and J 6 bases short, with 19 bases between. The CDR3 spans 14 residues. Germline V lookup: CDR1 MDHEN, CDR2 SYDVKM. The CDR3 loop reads CASLNGQGGNGYTF. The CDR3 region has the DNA TGTGCCAGCCTCAACGGGCAGGGTGGGAATGGCTACACCTTC.